The 5 T cell receptor beta chains in this list originate from one sample, sequenced in a study of blood T cell repertoires in COVID-19. Sequenced by immunoSEQ multiplex PCR; TCRdb stores in-frame clones only, minus some. The data show 450,000 or so clones, 80% to 90% seen once. Sample: peripheral blood. The receptors derive from a young man with COVID-19, enrolled during active disease.

CDR3 nucleotides: TGTGCCAGTAGCCCGACAGGGGTCCAAGAGACCCAGTACTTC. Translated: CASSPTGVQETQYF. This sequence joins TRBV19 and TRBJ2-5; TRBD1 matches 8 bases. Germline CDR1 and CDR2: LNHDA and SQIVND (reference sequence). The V gene end was trimmed by 6 bases and the J gene end by 1 base; junction bases not matched to a gene: 4. The CDR3 runs to 14 residues.

The chain is built from TRBV3-1 (or the pseudogene TRBV3-2) and TRBJ2-5, with 11 bases that match TRBD2. Trimming cost V 1 base and J 2 bases; bases outside gene matches: 6. The CDR3 runs to 17 residues. Germline V CDR1 and CDR2: LGHDT, YNNKEL (reference sequence). CDR3 region: CASSQAWLAGGQETQYF. In nucleotides, the CDR3 is TGTGCCAGCAGCCAAGCCTGGCTAGCGGGAGGTCAAGAGACCCAGTACTTC.

The chain joins TRBV24-1 to TRBJ2-7, with 9 bases matching TRBD1. The V and J ends lost 4 bases and 2 bases, in that order; junction bases with no gene match: 8. The CDR3 is made up of 16 amino acids. Germline V gene sequence: CDR1 KGHDR, CDR2 SFDVKD. This chain's CDR3 is CATSDPGTGKTYEQYF. Here the CDR3 DNA reads TGTGCCACCAGTGACCCTGGGACAGGGAAGACCTACGAGCAGTACTTC.

In the case of this clone: The same CDR3 arises from other DNA sequences in this sample as well. This rearrangement joins TRBV6-5 to TRBJ2-7, with 8 positions matching TRBD1. This CDR3 is 14 amino acids long. With 4 bases clipped from V and 0 bases from J, the junction kept 2 bases outside the gene matches. Germline assignment: CDR1 MNHEY and CDR2 SVGAGI. The DNA of the CDR3 is TGTGCCAGCAGTTTAGACAGGGGCTCCTACGAGCAGTACTTC. Amino acids: CASSLDRGSYEQYF.

The rearrangement links TRBV6-2 or TRBV6-3 to TRBJ2-5; D is ambiguous. Germline CDR1 reads MNHEY; CDR2 reads SVGEGT. V lost 3 bases and J lost 1, with 18 bases in between. The CDR3 has 17 amino acids. CDR3 protein: CASSYRGPGYPQETQYF. CDR3 nucleotides: TGTGCCAGCAGTTATCGCGGTCCTGGCTACCCCCAAGAGACCCAGTACTTC.